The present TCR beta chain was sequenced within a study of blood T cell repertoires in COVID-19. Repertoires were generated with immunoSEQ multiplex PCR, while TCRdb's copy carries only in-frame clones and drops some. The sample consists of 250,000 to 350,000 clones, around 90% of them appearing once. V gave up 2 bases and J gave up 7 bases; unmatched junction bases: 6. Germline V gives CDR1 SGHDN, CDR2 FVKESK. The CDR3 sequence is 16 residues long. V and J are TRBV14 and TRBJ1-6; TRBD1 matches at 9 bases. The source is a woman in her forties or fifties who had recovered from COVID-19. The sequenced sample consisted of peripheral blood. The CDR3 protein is CASSQYRGLVNSPLHF. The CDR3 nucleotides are TGTGCCAGCAGCCAATACAGGGGGCTGGTGAATTCACCCCTCCACTTT.